The clone carrying this T cell receptor (beta chain) was counted at least ten times. The target antigen is unknown. The sample belongs to a study of human T cells and chemical hapten exposure. For the study at large: There were weekly diphenylcyclopropenone doses to the scalp for patients throughout the approximately 25-week study. The study, taken as a whole, reports: Among expanded TCRs, significantly more large CDR3 similarity clusters formed than among controls. Those TCRs sitting above 1 in 1000 frequency stayed the same with DPC sensitization.

Time point described: patch test 1, 2 weeks after DPC sensitization. Treatment defined: therapeutic diphenylcyclopropenone sensitization with weekly scalp DPC. MiXCR, run by TCRdb on the RACE reads, gives a single entry per CDR3 protein. The sample has about 110,000 distinct CDR3 sequences, approximately 10% seen once. The CDR3 consists of 17 residues. Sample: whole blood, taken in connection with sensitization to the hapten diphenylcyclopropenone (DPC). The clonotype was recovered from a woman aged 40 to 50 with alopecia areata. Some clones in this sample may be carry-over from other donors' samples. The rearrangement uses TRBV21-1 and TRBJ1-3; the listed D gene, TRBD1, was not tested against the DNA. TRBV21-1 is an annotated pseudogene. CDR3 residues: CASSLRVNRRSGNTIYF. CDR3 in DNA: TGTGCCAGCAGCCTCCGGGTGAACAGGCGCTCTGGAAACACCATATATTTT.